This TCR beta chain was captured in a study of T cells in Graves' hyperthyroidism and ophthalmopathy. Study results and caveats: Ophthalmopathy prediction by the model preceded onset by a median approximately six months.

Trimming pared 5 bases from V and 3 bases from J, leaving 8 bases between. In germline, CDR1 is SGHAT, CDR2 FQNNGV. CDR3 length: 12 residues. On this clonotype itself: Its antigen remains unknown.

RNA transcripts were the template for amplifying TCR beta CDR3 regions. The primer set for the first-round RT-PCR of the TCR CDR3 was HTBI. From the multiplex PCR reads, TCRdb called clonotypes with MiXCR, one entry per CDR3 protein. The profile shows a few hundred thousand distinct CDR3 sequences, about a sixth of them singletons. PBMCs were derived from 10 ml fresh peripheral blood. The TCR comes from a woman aged 60-70 years with Graves' ophthalmopathy. The chain links TRBV11-2 to TRBJ2-7; no firm D call. The sequenced material came from blood. The CDR3 reads CASSPESYEQYF. CDR3 bases: TGTGCCAGCAGCCCTGAGAGCTACGAGCAGTACTTC. The complete variable domain, with remaining parts taken from reference TRBV11-2 and TRBJ2-7, reads EAGVAQSPRYKIIEKRQSVAFWCNPISGHATLYWYQQILGQGPKLLIQFQNNGVVDDSQLPKDRFSAERLKGVDSTLKIQPAKLEDSAVYLCASSPESYEQYFGPGTRLTVT.